Each of the 17 T cell receptor beta chains below was sequenced from the same sample in a study of molecular identifiers for immune sequencing clone quantification. Via MiXCR, TCRdb re-called the PCR reads, giving one row per CDR3 protein. Of some 40,000 distinct CDR3 sequences detected, roughly 18% appear once; the ten largest clones hold about 6.9%. Specimen: naive CD8+ T cells from blood, with Jurkat cell RNA spiked in. Subset here: FACS-sorted CD8+CD4-CCR7+CD45RA+ naive T cells. All receptors derive from a human donor in good health. Some libraries in this study had Jurkat cell RNA spiked in.

The gene calls are TRBV7-6 and TRBJ2-1; D is undetermined. V was cut by 1 base and J by 0 bases, with 7 bases left in between. CDR3 length equals 15 residues. Germline V lookup: CDR1 SGHVS, CDR2 FNYEAQ. The CDR3 loop is CASSLGKSSYNEQFF. In DNA, the CDR3 is TGTGCCAGCAGCTTAGGAAAGAGCTCCTACAATGAGCAGTTCTTC.

This clonotype came up many times. The genes are TRBV9 and TRBJ2-3, with 10 bases matching TRBD2. Losses at the gene ends were 2 bases for V and 6 bases for J; bases not matched to a gene: 9. CDR1 and CDR2 (germline): SGDLS, YYNGEE. The CDR3 consists of 16 residues. For the CDR3, the DNA is TGTGCCAGCAGCGTGGCCACTAGCGGGAAGAAGGATACGCAGTATTTT. It codes for CASSVATSGKKDTQYF.

This clonotype was observed a few times. The chain links TRBV6-5 to TRBJ2-7, with D perhaps matching TRBD1 (6 bases). The CDR3 runs to 15 residues. V shed 6 bases and J shed 5 bases, with 20 bases lying between them. CDR1 and CDR2 from the germline V gene are MNHEY and SVGAGI. The CDR3 loop reads CASRTVVRGEDEQYF. The DNA for the CDR3 is TGTGCCAGCAGAACTGTAGTCAGGGGAGAAGACGAGCAGTACTTC.

This clonotype was found many times. The V call is TRBV5-5, the J call TRBJ2-7, with a weak D call TRBD1 (6 bases). The CDR3 runs to 13 residues. Germline V gene lookup returns CDR1 SGHKS and CDR2 YYEKEE (reference sequence). V was pared by 7 bases and J by 2 bases, with 13 bases between. DNA of the CDR3: TGTGCCAGCGCCGGGACACGCACCTACGAGCAGTACTTC. It encodes CASAGTRTYEQYF.

This clonotype was counted only a few times. The chain has TRBV13 and TRBJ2-4; D might be TRBD1 (5 bases). The CDR3 is made up of 15 amino acids. CDR1 and CDR2 from the germline V gene are PRHDT and FYEKMQ (reference sequence). Deletions cut 5 bases from V and 1 base from J, with 12 bases between. Here the CDR3 DNA reads TGTGCCAGCAGCCCAGACCCAGGGGCCAAAAACATTCAGTACTTC. Translating it yields CASSPDPGAKNIQYF.

This clonotype was found many times. The chain recombines TRBV5-1 with TRBJ1-1; perhaps TRBD1 as D (5 bases). Trimming cost V 0 bases and J 7 bases, with 7 bases left between them. Germline V gene data show CDR1 as SGHRS and CDR2 as YFSETQ. The CDR3 runs 12 residues. The CDR3: CASSLETDEAFF. The CDR3 DNA follows: TGCGCCAGCAGCTTGGAGACAGATGAAGCTTTCTTT. Variable domain in full (rest from reference TRBV5-1 and TRBJ1-1): KAGVTQTPRYLIKTRGQQVTLSCSPISGHRSVSWYQQTPGQGLQFLFEYFSETQRNKGNFPGRFSGRQFSNSRSEMNVSTLELGDSALYLCASSLETDEAFFGQGTRLTVV.

At least ten counts were recorded for this clonotype. V usage is TRBV6-5 and J usage is TRBJ2-7, with D hard to call. V gave up 0 bases and J gave up 7 bases, with 10 bases separating them. The CDR3 is 13 residues long. Germline V gene data show CDR1 as MNHEY and CDR2 as SVGAGI. Here the CDR3 DNA reads TGTGCCAGCAGTTACTCGAGGCTGGGGGAGCAGTACTTC. This codes for CASSYSRLGEQYF.

This clonotype was recorded at least ten times. Its ends do not fully match the called genes, so a read error is possible. The gene calls are TRBV7-2 and TRBJ2-7, with 11 bases that match TRBD2. Looked up from germline, CDR1 is SGHTA and CDR2 is FQGNSA. The CDR3 spans 14 residues. The CDR3, as DNA: TGTGCCGGCAGGCCCGGGACTAGCGGTTACGAGCAGTACTTC. It is translated as CAGRPGTSGYEQYF. Complete variable domain (other parts from reference TRBV7-2 and TRBJ2-7): GAGVSQSPSNKVTEKGKDVELRCDPISGHTALYWYRQSLGQGLEFLIYFQGNSAPDKSGLPSDRFSAERTGGSVSTLTIQRTQQEDSAVYLCAGRPGTSGYEQYFGPGTRLTVT.

This clonotype was observed at least ten times. This chain joins TRBV29-1 and TRBJ1-2, with a tentative D call TRBD1 (5 bases). The CDR3 is made up of 12 amino acids. Germline V gene lookup returns CDR1 SQVTM and CDR2 ANQGSEA. Trimming pared 4 bases from V and 2 bases from J, leaving 8 bases between. The CDR3 loop is CSVGTTNYGYTF. DNA for the CDR3: TGCAGCGTTGGGACAACCAACTATGGCTACACCTTC.

This clonotype was seen ten or more times. The chain recombines TRBV7-9 with TRBJ1-3; no clear D. Per germline, CDR1 SEHNR and CDR2 FQNEAQ (reference sequence). Trimming pared 1 base from V and 4 bases from J, leaving 14 bases between. This CDR3 spans 16 amino acids. CDR3 in DNA: TGTGCCAGCAGCTTAGTAGGCCCCAGCGCCGGAAACACCATATATTTT. Its protein product is CASSLVGPSAGNTIYF.

This chain uses TRBV7-6 with TRBJ2-3, with 11 bases fitting TRBD1. V shed 4 bases and J 3 bases; nucleotides not matched to a gene: 3. The CDR3 is made up of 15 amino acids. Germline lookup yields CDR1 SGHVS and CDR2 FNYEAQ. CDR3 sequence (DNA): TGTGCCAGCAGCTCCGGACAGGGGGCTACAGATACGCAGTATTTT. Amino acid sequence: CASSSGQGATDTQYF. Using reference TRBV7-6 and TRBJ2-3 for the parts outside the CDR3, the full variable domain is GAGVSQSPRYKVTKRGQDVALRCDPISGHVSLYWYRQALGQGPEFLTYFNYEAQQDKSGLPNDRFSAERPEGSISTLTIQRTEQRDSAMYRCASSSGQGATDTQYFGPGTRLTVL.

This clonotype was counted between two and nine times. The gene calls are TRBV12-3 or TRBV12-4 and TRBJ2-1; no clear D gene. V was pared by 6 bases and J by 6 bases, with 9 bases between. This CDR3 region has 12 residues. CDR3 residues: CASRYEGNEQFF. CDR3 bases: TGTGCCAGCAGATATGAAGGCAATGAGCAGTTCTTC.

There are many counts of this clonotype. This chain uses TRBV20-1 with TRBJ2-7; possibly TRBD1 for D (5 bases). V shed 5 bases and J shed 4 bases, with 15 bases lying between them. The CDR3 runs to 13 residues. Germline V gene lookup returns CDR1 DFQATT and CDR2 SNEGSKA (reference sequence). The CDR3 sequence is CSASDKGIYEQYF. CDR3 in DNA: TGCAGTGCTTCAGACAAGGGGATATACGAGCAGTACTTC.

This clonotype was found many times. This sequence joins TRBV3-1 and TRBJ1-6; 8 bases align to TRBD1. CDR1 is LGHDT and CDR2 is YNNKEL in the germline V gene (reference sequence). The CDR3 contains 15 residues. V lost 4 bases and J lost 10; bases outside the gene matches: 9. The CDR3 reads CASSPSGQGRSPLHF. The CDR3 coding sequence is TGTGCCAGCAGCCCTTCCGGACAGGGAAGGTCACCCCTCCACTTT.

This sequence joins TRBV4-1 and TRBJ2-1; TRBD2 aligns across 10 bases. J gave up 5 bases and V 4 bases, and 5 bases lay outside the gene matches. CDR1 is MGHRA and CDR2 is YSYEKL in the germline V gene. This CDR3 region has 15 residues. The CDR3 spells CASSPPGLADNEQFF. The CDR3, as DNA: TGCGCCAGCAGCCCCCCCGGACTAGCGGACAATGAGCAGTTCTTC.

Details on this clonotype: A clone one base away is much larger, so this may be a read error. The genes are TRBV7-6 and TRBJ2-3; D may be TRBD2 (7 bases). CDR1 and CDR2 (germline): SGHVS, FNYEAQ. Trimming pared 6 bases from V and 4 bases from J, leaving 26 bases between. The CDR3 spans 18 residues. CDR3 nucleotides: TGTGCCAGCAGGTCAAAAGGGGGGGGCGAATCCTACGCAGATACGCAGTATTTT. It encodes CASRSKGGGESYADTQYF.

This clonotype appeared many times. This sequence joins TRBV27 and TRBJ2-1; D is unresolved. The CDR3 contains 14 residues. Per the germline V gene, CDR1 is MNHEY and CDR2 is SMNVEV (reference sequence). Trimming left V 7 bases short and J 0 bases short, with 10 bases between. CDR3: CASTPTFSYNEQFF. The CDR3, as DNA: TGTGCCAGCACCCCGACTTTCTCCTACAATGAGCAGTTCTTC.